Listed below are T cell receptor beta chains from one sample, sequenced in a study of beta chain features in type 1 diabetes. The method was immunoSEQ multiplex PCR; TCRdb's version includes in-frame clones alone and lacks a portion of them. This sample has 150,000 to 160,000 clones, with around 10% found just once. Sequencing input: central memory CD4+ T cells from blood. Receptors originate from a man aged 18 to 30 in good health. The CDR3 runs from the conserved cysteine through the conserved F or W. Fields, in order: J gene, V gene, CDR3 length, D gene, clone size, CDR3 protein, CDR3 DNA. A D gene is named only where the DNA matches it firmly. For some rows the clone size is stated as once, few or many, or as a class when expanded; others skip it.

j_call: TRBJ1-2
v_call: TRBV5-1
cdr3_length: 15
d_call: TRBD1
clone_size: few
cdr3_aa: CASRLDRGLGYGYTF
cdr3_nt: TGCGCCAGCAGACTGGACAGGGGATTGGGCTATGGCTACACCTTC

j_call: TRBJ2-1
v_call: TRBV2
cdr3_length: 11
d_call: NA
clone_size: few
cdr3_aa: CASSELNEQFF
cdr3_nt: TGTGCCAGCAGTGAATTGAATGAGCAGTTCTTC

j_call: TRBJ2-1
v_call: TRBV10-3
cdr3_length: 15
d_call: TRBD2
clone_size: many
cdr3_aa: CAITGLAGVGNEQFF
cdr3_nt: TGTGCCATCACCGGACTAGCGGGAGTAGGCAATGAGCAGTTCTTC

j_call: TRBJ1-2
v_call: TRBV6-5
cdr3_length: 14
d_call: TRBD1
clone_size: NA
cdr3_aa: CASIPPGQGSGYTF
cdr3_nt: TGTGCCAGCATTCCACCGGGACAGGGTTCCGGCTACACCTTC

j_call: TRBJ2-5
v_call: TRBV6-5
cdr3_length: 11
d_call: NA
clone_size: NA
cdr3_aa: CASSYGETQYF
cdr3_nt: TGTGCCAGCAGTTATGGTGAGACCCAGTACTTC

j_call: TRBJ2-1
v_call: TRBV5-4
cdr3_length: 15
d_call: NA
clone_size: NA
cdr3_aa: CASSQTLSSYNEQFF
cdr3_nt: TGTGCCAGCAGCCAGACTTTGAGCTCCTACAATGAGCAGTTCTTC

j_call: TRBJ1-1
v_call: TRBV5-1
cdr3_length: 11
d_call: NA
clone_size: NA
cdr3_aa: CASSRDTEAFF
cdr3_nt: TGCGCCAGCAGCCGGGACACTGAAGCTTTCTTT

j_call: TRBJ2-1
v_call: TRBV7-9
cdr3_length: 14
d_call: TRBD2
clone_size: NA
cdr3_aa: CASSPSGRGHEQFF
cdr3_nt: TGTGCCAGCAGCCCTAGCGGGAGGGGGCATGAGCAGTTCTTC

j_call: TRBJ2-5
v_call: TRBV4-1
cdr3_length: 14
d_call: NA
clone_size: few
cdr3_aa: CASSQGEVQETQYF
cdr3_nt: TGCGCCAGCAGCCAAGGAGAAGTCCAAGAGACCCAGTACTTC

j_call: TRBJ2-7
v_call: TRBV27
cdr3_length: 15
d_call: TRBD2
clone_size: few
cdr3_aa: CASSLAGAFSYEQYF
cdr3_nt: TGTGCCAGCAGTCTAGCGGGAGCCTTCTCCTACGAGCAGTACTTC

j_call: TRBJ1-2
v_call: TRBV7-2
cdr3_length: 14
d_call: NA
clone_size: few
cdr3_aa: CASSLLTGGNGYTF
cdr3_nt: TGTGCCAGCAGCCTACTGACAGGAGGAAATGGCTACACCTTC

j_call: TRBJ1-3
v_call: TRBV30
cdr3_length: 14
d_call: NA
clone_size: NA
cdr3_aa: CAAKGQLRGNTIYF
cdr3_nt: TGTGCCGCTAAGGGGCAGCTGAGGGGAAACACCATATATTTT

j_call: TRBJ2-7
v_call: TRBV5-1
cdr3_length: 15
d_call: NA
clone_size: few
cdr3_aa: CASSLGGGNSYEQYF
cdr3_nt: TGCGCCAGCAGCTTGGGAGGAGGGAACTCCTACGAGCAGTACTTC

j_call: TRBJ1-1
v_call: TRBV7-7
cdr3_length: 13
d_call: NA
clone_size: NA
cdr3_aa: CASSLMLTTEAFF
cdr3_nt: TGTGCCAGCAGCTTAATGCTTACCACTGAAGCTTTCTTT

j_call: TRBJ2-5
v_call: TRBV29-1
cdr3_length: 12
d_call: NA
clone_size: few
cdr3_aa: CSAGVRGQAQYF
cdr3_nt: TGCAGCGCCGGGGTTCGGGGTCAGGCCCAGTACTTC

j_call: TRBJ2-4
v_call: TRBV29-1
cdr3_length: 12
d_call: TRBD2
clone_size: NA
cdr3_aa: CSVRAGGSIQYF
cdr3_nt: TGCAGCGTGAGGGCCGGGGGGAGCATTCAGTACTTC

j_call: TRBJ2-4
v_call: TRBV5-6
cdr3_length: 16
d_call: NA
clone_size: NA
cdr3_aa: CASSSWPTRVINIQYF
cdr3_nt: TGTGCCAGCAGCTCCTGGCCCACCCGGGTTATAAACATTCAGTACTTC

j_call: TRBJ1-1
v_call: TRBV5-1
cdr3_length: 15
d_call: NA
clone_size: few
cdr3_aa: CASSLGAGRNTEAFF
cdr3_nt: TGCGCCAGCAGCTTGGGGGCAGGGAGGAACACTGAAGCTTTCTTT

j_call: TRBJ2-7
v_call: TRBV6-5
cdr3_length: 14
d_call: TRBD2
clone_size: NA
cdr3_aa: CASSYSGGPTEQYF
cdr3_nt: TGTGCCAGCAGTTATAGCGGGGGGCCCACGGAGCAGTACTTC

j_call: TRBJ2-7
v_call: TRBV7-2
cdr3_length: 13
d_call: NA
clone_size: NA
cdr3_aa: CASSFDRTYEQYF
cdr3_nt: TGTGCCAGCAGCTTCGACAGAACCTACGAGCAGTACTTC

j_call: TRBJ2-5
v_call: TRBV5-4
cdr3_length: 18
d_call: TRBD2
clone_size: few
cdr3_aa: CASSLLLAGGRYQETQYF
cdr3_nt: TGTGCCAGCAGTCTTCTACTAGCGGGAGGACGATACCAAGAGACCCAGTACTTC

j_call: TRBJ2-5
v_call: TRBV25-1
cdr3_length: 12
d_call: NA
clone_size: NA
cdr3_aa: CASSESKETQYF
cdr3_nt: TGTGCCAGCAGTGAATCGAAAGAGACCCAGTACTTC

j_call: TRBJ2-7
v_call: TRBV9
cdr3_length: 15
d_call: NA
clone_size: NA
cdr3_aa: CASSVDLRVPYEQYF
cdr3_nt: TGTGCCAGCAGCGTAGATCTCAGGGTCCCATACGAGCAGTACTTC

j_call: TRBJ2-3
v_call: TRBV29-1
cdr3_length: 14
d_call: NA
clone_size: NA
cdr3_aa: CSLGRADPTDTQYF
cdr3_nt: TGCAGCCTCGGCCGGGCAGACCCCACAGATACGCAGTATTTT